This T cell receptor beta chain came from a study of blood T cell repertoires in COVID-19. The overall study: There were acute and convalescent COVID-19 samples, and they came from the United States, Italy and Spain. Nucleic acid was either cDNA or gDNA, and it came from T cells, B-cell-depleted T cells, or PBMCs.

Original handling: Researchers report that nucleated cell counts were estimated from reference gene primer amplification. Data came from immunoSEQ multiplex PCR; TCRdb stores just in-frame clones and leaves some out. V and J calls plus clone size are reproduced from that table; the DNA served to infer D and trimming. The sample holds about 140,000 clones, about 90% seen once. Sequenced material: peripheral blood. This sequence originates from a woman between 50 and 59 years old with acute or convalescent COVID-19.

CDR3 sequence: CAWSSGGGPYNEQFF. The CDR3 DNA follows: TGTGCCTGGAGCAGTGGCGGGGGCCCCTACAATGAGCAGTTCTTC. The rearrangement uses TRBV30 and TRBJ2-1; weak D call: TRBD2 (7 bases). Germline V gene sequence: CDR1 GTSNPN, CDR2 SVGIG (reference sequence). The CDR3 extends over 15 amino acids. Trimming cost V 3 bases and J 2 bases, with 14 bases left between them.